A single sample is the source of the 24 T cell receptor beta chains below, sequenced in a study of cytomegalovirus exposure and HLA in healthy donors. The PCR used 60 Vbeta and 13 Jbeta primers. Method: immunoSEQ multiplex PCR; TCRdb's copy keeps in-frame clones and lacks some. The table lists 100,000 to 150,000 clones, roughly four fifths of them singletons. Material: PBMCs. The receptors were gathered from a woman between 55 and 75 years old in good health and CMV-seropositive.

This chain uses TRBV7-6 with TRBJ1-1; the match to TRBD1 covers 9 bases. This CDR3 spans 15 amino acids. Per the germline V gene, CDR1 is SGHVS and CDR2 is FNYEAQ. Unmatched junction bases numbered 6, after V lost 5 bases and J lost 2 bases. The DNA of the CDR3 is TGTGCCAGCAGCAGACCGGGACAGGGAAACACTGAAGCTTTCTTT. Protein sequence: CASSRPGQGNTEAFF. Using reference TRBV7-6 and TRBJ1-1 for the parts outside the CDR3, the full variable domain is GAGVSQSPRYKVTKRGQDVALRCDPISGHVSLYWYRQALGQGPEFLTYFNYEAQQDKSGLPNDRFSAERPEGSISTLTIQRTEQRDSAMYRCASSRPGQGNTEAFFGQGTRLTVV.

The V and J genes are TRBV5-5 and TRBJ2-5; TRBD2 is a possible D gene (6 bases). CDR1 and CDR2 (germline): SGHKS, YYEKEE (reference sequence). CDR3 size: 14 residues. Trimming left V 4 bases short and J 5 bases short, with 15 bases between. The CDR3 sequence: CASSPQGGDETQYF. For the CDR3, the DNA is TGTGCCAGCAGCCCCCAGGGCGGGGACGAGACCCAGTACTTC.

This clone was observed a single time. The V and J genes are TRBV5-1 and TRBJ2-1, with TRBD1 identical over 11 bases. Germline V gives CDR1 SGHRS, CDR2 YFSETQ. This CDR3 has 16 residues. The J segment lost 0 bases and the V segment lost 4 bases, leaving 3 bases of the junction unmatched. CDR3 nucleotide sequence: TGCGCCAGCAGCCCAGGGACAGGGGGCTCCTACAATGAGCAGTTCTTC. Translation gives CASSPGTGGSYNEQFF.

In its sample, this clone was seen a few times. The J gene is TRBJ2-2, the V gene TRBV4-2, with D hard to call. Trimming left V 2 bases short and J 2 bases short, with 6 bases between. This CDR3 is built from 14 residues. CDR1 and CDR2 from the germline V gene are LGHNA and YNFKEQ. The CDR3 DNA reads as TGTGCCAGCAGCCAAAGCACCAACACCGGGGAGCTGTTTTTT. Protein product: CASSQSTNTGELFF.

The chain is built from TRBV23-1 and TRBJ1-2; D uncertain. TRBV23-1 is noted as an ORF with a role that remains uncertain. Trimming removed 9 bases at V and 4 bases at J, with 24 bases between. CDR3 length: 16 amino acids. The CDR3 DNA sequence: TGCGCCAGACTTTGGCCGCGTTGGAAAACAGTCTATGGCTACACCTTC. Translation: CARLWPRWKTVYGYTF.

The CDR3 loop is CASSWRRGRNYGYTF. CDR3 bases: TGTGCCAGCAGCTGGAGAAGGGGGCGCAACTATGGCTACACCTTC. The chain combines TRBV11-2 with TRBJ1-2, with 7 bases aligning to TRBD1. Looked up from germline, CDR1 is SGHAT and CDR2 is FQNNGV. J lost 2 bases, V lost 4 bases, and 7 bases had no gene match. The CDR3 consists of 15 residues.

This chain links TRBV9 with TRBJ1-5; D ambiguous. Trimming removed 3 bases from V and 5 bases from J, with 12 bases in between. The CDR3 spans 14 residues. The germline V gene has CDR1 SGDLS and CDR2 YYNGEE. The CDR3 here is CASSAGNTHQPQHF. The CDR3 DNA reads as TGTGCCAGCAGCGCGGGGAACACCCATCAGCCCCAGCATTTT. The whole variable domain, filled in from reference TRBV9 and TRBJ1-5, reads DSGVTQTPKHLITATGQRVTLRCSPRSGDLSVYWYQQSLDQGLQFLIQYYNGEERAKGNILERFSAQQFPDLHSELNLSSLELGDSALYFCASSAGNTHQPQHFGDGTRLSIL.

The gene calls are TRBV2 and TRBJ2-4, with D hard to call. The CDR3 extends over 11 amino acids. The germline gives CDR1 SNHLY, CDR2 FYNNEI. V lost 6 bases, J lost 4 bases, and 4 bases lay in between. Here the CDR3 reads CASSLKNIQYF. Written as DNA, the CDR3 is TGTGCCAGCAGCCTAAAAAACATTCAGTACTTC.

This chain connects TRBV7-9 to TRBJ2-7, with 10 bases that match TRBD1. The CDR3 is 16 residues long. The germline V gene encodes CDR1 SEHNR and CDR2 FQNEAQ (reference sequence). Trimming at V came to 1 base and at J to 6 bases, leaving 9 bases not matched to a gene. The CDR3 region has the DNA TGTGCCAGCAGCTTAGGAGAGGGACAGGGGAAACGCGAGCAGTACTTC. Amino acid sequence: CASSLGEGQGKREQYF.

The rearrangement links TRBV7-7 to TRBJ1-4, with D hard to call. Trimming cost V 1 base and J 5 bases, with 5 bases left between them. The CDR3 runs to 13 residues. Germline-derived CDR1 and CDR2 are SSHAT and FNYEAQ (reference sequence). DNA for the CDR3: TGTGCCAGCAGCTTAGGCAGGAATGAAAAACTGTTTTTT. Encoded protein: CASSLGRNEKLFF. Combining the CDR3 with reference TRBV7-7 and TRBJ1-4 gives the whole variable domain GAGVSQSPRYKVTKRGQDVTLRCDPISSHATLYWYQQALGQGPEFLTYFNYEAQPDKSGLPSDRFSAERPEGSISTLTIQRTEQRDSAMYRCASSLGRNEKLFFGSGTQLSVL.

This CDR3 reads CATSRDIRGYGNEQFF. CDR3 DNA: TGTGCCACCAGCAGAGATATTCGGGGGTATGGCAATGAGCAGTTCTTC. The chain carries TRBV15 and TRBJ2-1; D might be TRBD2 (6 bases). The V end lost 0 bases, the J end lost 6 bases, and 15 bases lay between the germline ends. The CDR3 spans 16 residues. Germline values: CDR1 LNHNV, CDR2 YYDKDF (reference sequence).

V and J are TRBV5-1 and TRBJ2-7, with 8 bases lining up with TRBD1. The CDR3 covers 15 residues. Germline assignment: CDR1 SGHRS and CDR2 YFSETQ. The V segment lost 4 bases and the J segment 1 base; nucleotides outside the gene matches: 7. CDR3 protein: CASSPDRGFSYEQYF. In DNA, the CDR3 is TGCGCCAGCAGCCCAGACAGGGGTTTTTCCTACGAGCAGTACTTC.

The V and J genes are TRBV7-2 and TRBJ2-7; the match to TRBD1 covers 8 bases. This CDR3 has 15 amino acids. J lost 2 bases, V lost 1 base, and 4 bases had no gene match. Germline CDR1 and CDR2: SGHTA and FQGNSA. Written as DNA, the CDR3 is TGTGCCAGCAGCTTAGAAACAGGGGGACCCTACGAGCAGTACTTC. It encodes CASSLETGGPYEQYF.

In its sample, this clone was seen once. The chain joins TRBV7-2 to TRBJ2-3; 10 bases are a match to TRBD2. The CDR3 loop spans 17 amino acids. With 4 bases clipped from V and 3 bases from J, the junction kept 10 bases outside the gene matches. Germline CDR1 is SGHTA and CDR2 is FQGNSA. The CDR3 coding sequence is TGTGCCAGCAGCTCAAGCGGGAGGGGGTTATTAACAGATACGCAGTATTTT. It specifies CASSSSGRGLLTDTQYF. The variable domain in full, with the rest retrieved from reference TRBV7-2 and TRBJ2-3, is GAGVSQSPSNKVTEKGKDVELRCDPISGHTALYWYRQSLGQGLEFLIYFQGNSAPDKSGLPSDRFSAERTGGSVSTLTIQRTQQEDSAVYLCASSSSGRGLLTDTQYFGPGTRLTVL.

Remarks on this clone: One end of the junction varies from germline; a read error may be responsible. V usage is TRBV7-9 and J usage is TRBJ1-1; D is ambiguous. Germline V gene data show CDR1 as SEHNR and CDR2 as FQNEAQ (reference sequence). The CDR3 loop spans 10 amino acids. CDR3 DNA sequence: TGTTCCAGCAGTGCTAATGAAGCTTTCTTT. Protein product: CSSSANEAFF.

This sequence joins TRBV11-2 and TRBJ1-4; 7 bases align to TRBD1. Per germline, CDR1 SGHAT and CDR2 FQNNGV. The CDR3 extends over 15 amino acids. The ends lost 5 bases at V and 12 bases at J; junction bases unmatched: 15. The CDR3 loop reads CASSAQDRPTGELFF. CDR3 nucleotide sequence: TGTGCCAGCAGCGCCCAGGACAGGCCGACCGGGGAACTGTTTTTT. Together with reference TRBV11-2 and TRBJ1-4, the CDR3 gives the full variable domain: EAGVAQSPRYKIIEKRQSVAFWCNPISGHATLYWYQQILGQGPKLLIQFQNNGVVDDSQLPKDRFSAERLKGVDSTLKIQPAKLEDSAVYLCASSAQDRPTGELFFGSGTQLSVL.

This chain uses TRBV5-1 with TRBJ1-1; D may be TRBD1 (6 bases). The CDR3 covers 15 residues. Germline CDR1 is SGHRS and CDR2 is YFSETQ. V was trimmed by 4 bases and J by 1 base, leaving 14 bases between them. In DNA form, the CDR3 reads TGCGCCAGCAGCAAACTACAGGGCCCGAACACTGAAGCTTTCTTT. This sequence encodes CASSKLQGPNTEAFF.

V is TRBV7-3 and J is TRBJ2-2; 8 bases agree with TRBD2. Germline loops: CDR1 SGHTA, CDR2 FQGTGA. V dropped 8 bases and J dropped 5; count of bases not matched to a gene: 7. This CDR3 has 14 residues. The CDR3 sequence is CASSGGGPTGELFF. CDR3 nucleotide sequence: TGTGCCAGCTCCGGGGGGGGGCCTACCGGGGAGCTGTTTTTT.

The chain has TRBV30 and TRBJ1-5; tentatively, D is TRBD1 (5 bases). V lost 4 bases, J lost 6 bases, and 13 bases lay in between. This CDR3 has 13 amino acids. Per the germline V gene, CDR1 is GTSNPN and CDR2 is SVGIG (reference sequence). CDR3 nucleotides: TGTGCCTGGAACACGGGGGATCGTCAGCCCCAGCATTTT. Its protein product is CAWNTGDRQPQHF.

The chain carries TRBV18 and TRBJ2-4, with D tentatively TRBD2 (6 bases). V lost 3 bases, J lost 6 bases, and 12 bases lay in between. CDR3 length equals 14 residues. Germline lookup yields CDR1 KGHSH and CDR2 LQKENI. The CDR3 region has the DNA TGTGCCAGCTCACCCCCCCCGGAGGGAAACATTCAGTACTTC. It encodes CASSPPPEGNIQYF.

This chain connects TRBV5-1 to TRBJ1-2, with D possibly TRBD1 on 5 matching bases. CDR3 size: 15 residues. Trimming took 7 bases from V and 7 from J, leaving 23 bases between them. From germline, CDR1 is SGHRS and CDR2 YFSETQ. The CDR3 region is CASQPVGPTGFGYTF. The CDR3 nucleotides read TGCGCCAGCCAACCTGTGGGGCCCACGGGCTTTGGCTACACCTTC.

As DNA, the CDR3 is TGTGCCAGTAGTATATTCCGCCTGGGGCCATCCTCTGGGGCCAACGTCCTGACTTTC. Translation gives CASSIFRLGPSSGANVLTF. The V and J genes are TRBV19 and TRBJ2-6; D may be TRBD1 (5 bases). The V end was cut by 2 bases, the J end by 0 bases, with 17 bases between. From germline, CDR1 is LNHDA and CDR2 SQIVND (reference sequence). The CDR3 runs to 19 residues.

In its sample, this clone was seen once. V usage is TRBV7-3 and J usage is TRBJ2-3; TRBD2 agrees at 9 bases. The CDR3 covers 16 residues. V lost 5 bases and J lost 1; bases outside the gene matches: 7. CDR1 is SGHTA, CDR2 FQGTGA, per germline. CDR3 residues: CASSPYLAGGTDTQYF. The DNA for the CDR3 is TGTGCCAGCAGCCCTTACTTAGCGGGGGGCACAGATACGCAGTATTTT.

This clone occurred a few times. The chain couples TRBV20-1 to TRBJ1-1; D gene uncertain. The CDR3 length is 11 residues. Germline V CDR1 and CDR2: DFQATT, SNEGSKA (reference sequence). V was shortened by 0 bases and J by 8 bases, with 7 bases between the two germline ends. CDR3 residues: CSARETVEAFF. CDR3 nucleotides: TGCAGTGCTAGAGAAACGGTAGAAGCTTTCTTT.